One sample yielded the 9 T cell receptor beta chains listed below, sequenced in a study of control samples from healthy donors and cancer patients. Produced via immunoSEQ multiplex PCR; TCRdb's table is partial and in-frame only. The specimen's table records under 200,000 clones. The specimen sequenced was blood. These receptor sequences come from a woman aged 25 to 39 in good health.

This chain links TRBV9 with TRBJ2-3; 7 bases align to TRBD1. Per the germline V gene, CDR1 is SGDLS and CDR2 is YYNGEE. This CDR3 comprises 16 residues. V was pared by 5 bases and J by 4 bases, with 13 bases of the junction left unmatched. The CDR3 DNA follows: TGTGCCAGCAGTCTTACTACAGGGGTTGTCCCAGATACGCAGTATTTT. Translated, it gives CASSLTTGVVPDTQYF.

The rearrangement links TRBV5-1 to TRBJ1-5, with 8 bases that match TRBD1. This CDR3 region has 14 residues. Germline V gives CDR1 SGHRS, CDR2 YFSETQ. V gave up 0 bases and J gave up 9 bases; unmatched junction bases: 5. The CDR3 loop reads CASSLAGGSLPQHF. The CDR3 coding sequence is TGCGCCAGCAGCTTGGCAGGGGGCTCTTTGCCCCAGCATTTT.

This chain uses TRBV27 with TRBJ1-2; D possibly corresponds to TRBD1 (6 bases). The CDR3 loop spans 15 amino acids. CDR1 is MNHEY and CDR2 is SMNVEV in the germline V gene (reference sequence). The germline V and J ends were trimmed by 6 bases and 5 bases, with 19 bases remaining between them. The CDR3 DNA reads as TGTGCCAGCAGGACGACTGACAGGAGCGGGTATGGCTACACCTTC. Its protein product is CASRTTDRSGYGYTF.

The CDR3, as DNA: TGTGCCAGCAGGAATACAGGGGTCTATGGCTACACCTTC. The encoded protein is CASRNTGVYGYTF. This chain links TRBV28 with TRBJ1-2, with 7 bases matching TRBD1. Per germline, CDR1 MDHEN and CDR2 SYDVKM. This CDR3 has 13 amino acids. The V segment lost 6 bases and the J segment 4 bases; nucleotides outside the gene matches: 5.

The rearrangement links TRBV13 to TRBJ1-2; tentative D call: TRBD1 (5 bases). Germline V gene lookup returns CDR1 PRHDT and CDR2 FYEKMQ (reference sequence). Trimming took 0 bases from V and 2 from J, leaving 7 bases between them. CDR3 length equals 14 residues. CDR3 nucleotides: TGTGCCAGCAGCTTAGGGCCAGGGAACTATGGCTACACCTTC. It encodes CASSLGPGNYGYTF.

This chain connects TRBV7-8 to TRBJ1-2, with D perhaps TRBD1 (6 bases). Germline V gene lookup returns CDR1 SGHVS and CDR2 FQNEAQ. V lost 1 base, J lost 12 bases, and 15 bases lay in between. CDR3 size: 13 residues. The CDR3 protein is CASSLENRGGHTF. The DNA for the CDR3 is TGTGCCAGCAGCTTAGAAAATCGGGGGGGCCACACCTTC.

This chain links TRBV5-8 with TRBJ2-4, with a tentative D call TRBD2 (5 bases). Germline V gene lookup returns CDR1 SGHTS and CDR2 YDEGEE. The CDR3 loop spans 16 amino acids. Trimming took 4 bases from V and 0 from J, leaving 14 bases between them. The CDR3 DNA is TGTGCCAGCAGCGCCCTAAAGGGAGTAGCCAAAAACATTCAGTACTTC. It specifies CASSALKGVAKNIQYF.

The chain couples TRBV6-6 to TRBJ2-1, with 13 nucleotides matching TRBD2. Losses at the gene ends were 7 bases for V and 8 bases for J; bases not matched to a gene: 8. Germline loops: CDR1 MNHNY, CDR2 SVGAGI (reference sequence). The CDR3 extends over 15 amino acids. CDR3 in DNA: TGTGCCAGCACCCTCGGACTAGCGGGGGTGGATGAGCAGTTCTTC. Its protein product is CASTLGLAGVDEQFF.

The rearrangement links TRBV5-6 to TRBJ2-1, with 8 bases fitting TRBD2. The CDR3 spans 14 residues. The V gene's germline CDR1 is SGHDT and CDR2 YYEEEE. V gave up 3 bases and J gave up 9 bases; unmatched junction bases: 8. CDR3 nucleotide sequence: TGTGCCAGCAGCTCACCGGGGGGGTATGGTGAGCAGTTCTTC. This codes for CASSSPGGYGEQFF. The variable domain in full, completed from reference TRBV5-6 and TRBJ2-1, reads DAGVTQSPTHLIKTRGQQVTLRCSPKSGHDTVSWYQQALGQGPQFIFQYYEEEERQRGNFPDRFSGHQFPNYSSELNVNALLLGDSALYLCASSSPGGYGEQFFGPGTRLTVL.